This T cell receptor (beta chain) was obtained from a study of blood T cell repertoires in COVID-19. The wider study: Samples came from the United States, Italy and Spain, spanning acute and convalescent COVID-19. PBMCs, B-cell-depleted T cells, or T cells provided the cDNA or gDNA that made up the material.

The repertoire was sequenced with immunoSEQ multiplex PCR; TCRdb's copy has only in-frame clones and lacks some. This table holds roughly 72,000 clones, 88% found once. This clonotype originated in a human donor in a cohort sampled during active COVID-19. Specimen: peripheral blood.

In DNA, the CDR3 is TGTGCCAGCAGCCCCCTAATCGGACAGGGAAACTATGGCTACACCTTC. It translates to CASSPLIGQGNYGYTF. J is TRBJ1-2 and V is TRBV7-7, with 8 nucleotides matching TRBD1. Germline V gene sequence: CDR1 SSHAT, CDR2 FNYEAQ (reference sequence). The CDR3 has 16 amino acids. J lost 2 bases, V lost 5 bases, and 10 bases had no gene match.